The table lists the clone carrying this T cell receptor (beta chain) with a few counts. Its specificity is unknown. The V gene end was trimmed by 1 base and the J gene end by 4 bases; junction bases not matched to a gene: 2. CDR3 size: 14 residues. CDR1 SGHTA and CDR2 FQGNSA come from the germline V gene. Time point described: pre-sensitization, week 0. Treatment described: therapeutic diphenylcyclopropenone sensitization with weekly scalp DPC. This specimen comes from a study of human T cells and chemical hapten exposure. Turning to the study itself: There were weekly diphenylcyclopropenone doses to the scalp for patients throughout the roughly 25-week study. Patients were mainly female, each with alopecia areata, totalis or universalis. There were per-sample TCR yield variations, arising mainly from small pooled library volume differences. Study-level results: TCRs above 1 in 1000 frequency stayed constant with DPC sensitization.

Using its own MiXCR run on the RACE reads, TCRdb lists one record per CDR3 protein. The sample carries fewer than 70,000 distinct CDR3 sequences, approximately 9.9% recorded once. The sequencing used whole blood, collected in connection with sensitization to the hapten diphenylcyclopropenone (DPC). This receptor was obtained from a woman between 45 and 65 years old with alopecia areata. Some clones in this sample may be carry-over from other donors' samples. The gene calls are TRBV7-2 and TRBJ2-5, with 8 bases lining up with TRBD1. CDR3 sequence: CASSLDRGAETQYF. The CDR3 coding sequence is TGTGCCAGCAGCTTAGACAGGGGGGCAGAGACCCAGTACTTC.